These 9 T cell receptor beta chains were all obtained from the same sample, sequenced in a study of T cell clonality in common variable immunodeficiency. This table comes from immunoSEQ multiplex PCR, and its TCRdb copy is limited to in-frame clones, with some not included. The sample is made up of some 38,000 clones, none counted only once. Sequenced material: peripheral blood mononuclear cells. All receptors derive from a person between 18 and 75 years old in good health.

In its sample, this clone was seen many times. The CDR3 end is not reached by the read, which stops 3 residues before it; the germline J gene fills it in. V usage is TRBV19 and J usage is TRBJ1-1; 8 nucleotides agree with TRBD1. The CDR3 has 17 amino acids. Germline assignment: CDR1 LNHDA and CDR2 SQIVND (reference sequence). J lost 5 bases, V lost 7 bases, and 18 bases had no gene match. The CDR3 bases that were read are TGTGCCAGTACTAGGGACAGGAACATATGGTCGAGGACTGAA. Residues: CASTRDRNIWSRTE. The full CDR3 protein reads CASTRDRNIWSRTEAFF. Looking up the rest from reference TRBV19 and TRBJ1-1 gives the full variable domain: DGGITQSPKYLFRKEGQNVTLSCEQNLNHDAMYWYRQDPGQGLRLIYYSQIVNDFQKGDIAEGYSVSREKKESFPLTVTSAQKNPTAFYLCASTRDRNIWSRTEAFFGQGTRLTVV.

This clone was seen at least ten times. The read gets to within 3 residues of the CDR3 end, and the germline J gene fills in the rest. V gene TRBV7-2 combines with J gene TRBJ1-4, with a tentative D call TRBD1 (5 bases). Germline V gene data show CDR1 as SGHTA and CDR2 as FQGNSA. Trimming took off 1 base at V and 7 bases at J, with 13 bases between the two ends. The CDR3 extends over 15 amino acids. The part of the CDR3 DNA that was read is TGTGCCAGCAGCTTAGTGTTCTCGCAGGGTGAAAAA. It specifies CASSLVFSQGEK. The full CDR3 reads CASSLVFSQGEKLFF.

This clone was found many times. The CDR3 bases that were read are TGTGCCAGCAGTTACGAGGGGCGGCTAACAGATACG. Its translation: CASSYEGRLTDT. The complete CDR3 sequence is CASSYEGRLTDTQYF. The V gene is TRBV6-2 or TRBV6-3, the J gene TRBJ2-3; possibly TRBD1 or TRBD2 for D (5 bases each). Read sequence stops 3 residues before the CDR3 end, and the germline J gene provides the missing end. The CDR3 loop spans 15 amino acids. CDR1 is MNHEY, CDR2 SVGEGT, per germline. Trimming removed 2 bases from V and 3 bases from J, with 12 bases in between.

This clone showed up many times. The CDR3 is cut off 3 residues early in the read; its end comes from the germline J gene. The chain uses TRBV9 and TRBJ2-2; 11 bases map to TRBD1. Germline V lookup: CDR1 SGDLS, CDR2 YYNGEE. V shed 3 bases and J 8 bases; nucleotides not matched to a gene: 9. The CDR3 length is 16 residues. The CDR3 sequence is CASSARGQGAEGELFF. Incomplete CDR3 DNA: TGTGCCAGCAGCGCGAGAGGACAGGGGGCTGAGGGGGAG.

This clone was counted ten times or more. The read terminates 3 residues before the CDR3 end, so the remaining end is supplied by the germline J gene. The rearrangement joins TRBV5-1 to TRBJ1-2, with TRBD1 matching over 9 bases. CDR3 length: 13 amino acids. The V gene end was trimmed by 5 bases and the J gene end by 4 bases; junction bases not matched to a gene: 3. CDR1 is SGHRS, CDR2 YFSETQ, per germline. This CDR3 reads CASRETGGYGYTF. CDR3 DNA, as far as it was read: TGCGCCAGCAGAGAGACAGGGGGCTATGGC.

This clone was seen many times. The sequence runs out 3 residues before the end of the CDR3; the remainder is reconstructed from the germline J gene. This rearrangement joins TRBV30 to TRBJ1-6; TRBD1 aligns across 10 bases. The CDR3 totals 13 residues. The V gene's germline CDR1 is GTSNPN and CDR2 SVGIG (reference sequence). The DNA read from the CDR3 is TGTGCGCAGGGACAGGGGCTAAATTCACCC. Translated, it gives CAQGQGLNSP. The full CDR3 is CAQGQGLNSPLHF.

This clone occurred many times. The sequence runs out 3 residues before the end of the CDR3; the remainder is reconstructed from the germline J gene. J is TRBJ1-2 and V is TRBV7-6, with 9 nucleotides matching TRBD1. Germline values: CDR1 SGHVS, CDR2 FNYEAQ. J gave up 5 bases and V 5 bases, and 3 bases lay outside the gene matches. The CDR3 length is 13 residues. The CDR3 DNA, read in part, is TGTGCCAGCAGCCTAGGACAGGGGTATGGC. Protein sequence: CASSLGQGYG. The full-length CDR3 reads as CASSLGQGYGYTF. The whole variable domain, remainder taken from reference TRBV7-6 and TRBJ1-2, is GAGVSQSPRYKVTKRGQDVALRCDPISGHVSLYWYRQALGQGPEFLTYFNYEAQQDKSGLPNDRFSAERPEGSISTLTIQRTEQRDSAMYRCASSLGQGYGYTFGSGTRLTVV.

This clone has at least ten counts. A read error may produce the germline difference seen at one junction end. The CDR3 goes on 3 residues after the read ends, and that part is filled in from the germline J gene. The chain recombines TRBV4-2 with TRBJ1-3; TRBD1 matches at 7 bases. The CDR3 length is 17 residues. Germline-derived CDR1 and CDR2 are LGHNA and YNFKEQ. CDR3 in amino acids: CASSPRGRGISGNTIYF. CDR3 bases read: TGCGCCAGCAGCCCTAGGGGCAGGGGGATCTCTGGAAACACC.

This clone was observed many times. The sequenced fragment ends 3 residues before the CDR3 boundary, so the rest is inferred from the germline J gene. The rearrangement uses TRBV7-3 and TRBJ2-7; 7 bases are a match to TRBD2. This CDR3 is built from 15 residues. Germline V lookup: CDR1 SGHTA, CDR2 FQGTGA. V shed 5 bases and J 5 bases; nucleotides not matched to a gene: 12. The chain's CDR3 is CASSPTLARAHEQYF. The CDR3 DNA, read in part, is TGTGCCAGCAGCCCGACACTAGCGAGAGCCCACGAG.